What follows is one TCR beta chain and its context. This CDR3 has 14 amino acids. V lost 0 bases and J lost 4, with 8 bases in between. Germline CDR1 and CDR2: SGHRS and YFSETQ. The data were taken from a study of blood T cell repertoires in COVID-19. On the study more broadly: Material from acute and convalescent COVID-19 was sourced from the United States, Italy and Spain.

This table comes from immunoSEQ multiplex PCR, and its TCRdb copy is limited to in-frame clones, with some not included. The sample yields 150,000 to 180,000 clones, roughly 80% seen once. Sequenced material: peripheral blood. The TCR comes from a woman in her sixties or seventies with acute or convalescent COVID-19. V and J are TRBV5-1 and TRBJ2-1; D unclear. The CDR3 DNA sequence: TGCGCCAGCAGCTTGGCCTACAGATACAATGAGCAGTTCTTC. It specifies CASSLAYRYNEQFF.